These 9 T cell receptor beta chains came from one sample sequenced in a study of T cells expressing NK-cell markers. TCRdb re-called the 5' RACE reads and gives one entry per CDR3 protein, without DNA. The sample spans roughly 390,000 distinct CDR3 sequences; the ten largest clones claim over 4%. The sequencing sample was made of blood T cells: a sorted CD56 or NKG2C T cell subset, CD4+ or CD8+ T cells, or bulk PBMC T cells (not recorded which). Every receptor here comes from a man aged 18 to 70 in good health.

This chain joins TRBV10-3 and TRBJ2-7; lacking DNA, the TRBD1 call made by TCRdb goes unchecked. CDR1 is ENHRY and CDR2 is SYGVKD in the germline V gene. This CDR3 has 15 residues. CDR3 protein: CAISESSQGIYEQYF.

This sequence joins TRBV2 and TRBJ2-3; absent DNA, TCRdb's TRBD1 call cannot be checked. CDR3 length: 15 residues. Per the germline V gene, CDR1 is SNHLY and CDR2 is FYNNEI. This chain's CDR3 is CASSERRGGADTQYF.

The chain employs TRBV5-1 and TRBJ2-5. Germline V gives CDR1 SGHRS, CDR2 YFSETQ. The CDR3 is 13 residues long. CDR3 sequence reads: CASSLGSGETQYF.

The chain couples TRBV28 to TRBJ2-7. Germline assignment: CDR1 MDHEN and CDR2 SYDVKM. This CDR3 spans 15 amino acids. CDR3 sequence reads: CASSFMTVSSYEQYF.

This rearrangement joins TRBV5-1 to TRBJ1-2; TCRdb's D call of TRBD1 is untestable without DNA. Germline V gives CDR1 SGHRS, CDR2 YFSETQ. This CDR3 has 14 amino acids. CDR3 protein: CASSHKPDKKGYTF.

The V gene is TRBV6-2 or TRBV6-3, the J gene TRBJ2-5. Germline CDR1 is MNHEY and CDR2 is SVGEGT. CDR3 length: 13 amino acids. The CDR3: CASNSGSQETQYF.

The chain uses TRBV6-1 and TRBJ1-2; TCRdb indicates TRBD1, and absent DNA this call remains unverified. Germline CDR1 is MNHNS and CDR2 is SASEGT. The CDR3 is made up of 14 amino acids. The CDR3 region is CASSEVRGIRGYTF.

The chain employs TRBV5-1 and TRBJ2-1. This CDR3 has 14 residues. Germline V gene data show CDR1 as SGHRS and CDR2 as YFSETQ. CDR3 protein: CASYPGEPENEQFF. Variable domain in full (rest from reference TRBV5-1 and TRBJ2-1): KAGVTQTPRYLIKTRGQQVTLSCSPISGHRSVSWYQQTPGQGLQFLFEYFSETQRNKGNFPGRFSGRQFSNSRSEMNVSTLELGDSALYLCASYPGEPENEQFFGPGTRLTVL.

The chain couples TRBV6-1 to TRBJ2-7; as DNA is missing, the TRBD1 call by TCRdb cannot be tested. This CDR3 spans 14 amino acids. Per the germline V gene, CDR1 is MNHNS and CDR2 is SASEGT. The CDR3 loop is CASSRRQGAREQYF.